The sample holds one count of the clone carrying this T cell receptor (beta chain). The record originates from a study of blood T cell repertoires in COVID-19. Study-wide context: Samples representing acute and convalescent COVID-19 were sourced from the United States, Italy and Spain. The analysed material was cDNA or gDNA that came from T cells, B-cell-depleted T cells, or PBMCs.

Per the original data handling: Using reference gene primer amplification, nucleated cell counts were estimated. Data came from immunoSEQ multiplex PCR; TCRdb stores just in-frame clones and leaves some out. That table gives V, J and clone size, and the DNA gave D and trimming. This table holds over 25,000 clones, 70% to 85% found once. The sequenced sample was peripheral blood. The TCR sequence derives from a human donor in a cohort sampled during active COVID-19.

The CDR3 bases are TGTGCCAGCAGTCGGATGGCAGGGGTCCTTCGGGAGCAGTACTTC. It specifies CASSRMAGVLREQYF. The rearrangement uses TRBV5-8 and TRBJ2-7; D perhaps matches TRBD1 (6 bases). Germline CDR1 is SGHTS and CDR2 is YDEGEE. Trimming removed 5 bases at V and 7 bases at J, with 22 bases between. The CDR3 has 15 residues.